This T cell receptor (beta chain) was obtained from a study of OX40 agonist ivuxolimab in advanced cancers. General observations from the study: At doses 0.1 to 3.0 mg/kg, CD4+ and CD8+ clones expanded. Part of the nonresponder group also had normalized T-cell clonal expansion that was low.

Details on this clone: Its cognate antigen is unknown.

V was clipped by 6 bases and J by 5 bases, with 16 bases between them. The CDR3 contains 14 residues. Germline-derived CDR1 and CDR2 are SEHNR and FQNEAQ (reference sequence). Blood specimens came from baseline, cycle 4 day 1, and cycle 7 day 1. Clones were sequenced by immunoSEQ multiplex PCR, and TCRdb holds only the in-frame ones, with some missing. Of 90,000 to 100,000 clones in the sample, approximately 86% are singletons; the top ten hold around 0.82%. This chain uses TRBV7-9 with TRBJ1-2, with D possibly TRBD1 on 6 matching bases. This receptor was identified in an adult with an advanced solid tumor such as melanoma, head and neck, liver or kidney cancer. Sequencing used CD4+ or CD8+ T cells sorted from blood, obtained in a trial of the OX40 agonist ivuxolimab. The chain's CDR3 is CASSQRGTLYGYTF. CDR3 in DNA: TGTGCCAGCAGTCAGAGGGGGACGTTATATGGCTACACCTTC.